This T cell receptor beta chain is drawn from a study of cytomegalovirus exposure and HLA in healthy donors. The study's findings and limits: The study recorded 164 TCR beta chains that were cytomegalovirus-associated. Cytomegalovirus status, reportedly, was diagnosed with high specificity and sensitivity by the classifier.

The repertoire was sequenced with immunoSEQ multiplex PCR; TCRdb's copy has only in-frame clones and lacks some. The table includes 110,000 to 150,000 clones, 85% to 95% detected once. From the 120-subject validation cohort, which was separate from the roughly 630-subject first cohort, the donors were drawn. About this clone itself: Its antigen is as yet unknown.

The CDR3 has 15 residues. Germline values: CDR1 MNHEY, CDR2 SVGAGI. The V and J ends lost 3 bases and 4 bases, in that order; junction bases with no gene match: 4. The TCR was taken from a young man in good health and CMV-seropositive. The chain links TRBV6-5 to TRBJ1-1; TRBD1 agrees at 11 bases. Sequencing used PBMCs. The CDR3 coding sequence is TGTGCCAGCAGTTATTCCGGGACAGGGGGCACTGAAGCTTTCTTT. As protein: CASSYSGTGGTEAFF.